These 16 T cell receptor beta chains share one sample of origin, sequenced in a study of blood T cell repertoires in COVID-19. Assay: immunoSEQ multiplex PCR; the TCRdb copy retains only in-frame clones and omits some. Among 200,000 to 300,000 clones listed, just under 90% were seen once. Sequencing was carried out using peripheral blood. The receptors come from a woman aged 40 to 50 with acute or convalescent COVID-19.

The chain is built from TRBV18 and TRBJ2-7; TRBD2 agrees at 12 bases. The CDR3 spans 16 residues. V dropped 0 bases and J dropped 7; count of bases not matched to a gene: 7. The germline gives CDR1 KGHSH, CDR2 LQKENI. This chain's CDR3 is CASSPPYLAGGVEQYV. The CDR3 DNA reads as TGTGCCAGCTCACCACCGTATCTAGCGGGGGGGGTGGAGCAGTACGTC.

This clone turned up a few times. V gene TRBV5-5 combines with J gene TRBJ2-7, with D tentatively TRBD2 (6 bases). From germline, CDR1 is SGHKS and CDR2 YYEKEE (reference sequence). The CDR3 length is 12 residues. Trimming removed 4 bases from V and 4 bases from J, with 9 bases in between. CDR3 residues: CASSPGGYEQYV. CDR3 nucleotides: TGTGCCAGCAGCCCTGGGGGGTACGAGCAGTACGTC.

This clone was picked up one time. This chain connects TRBV7-2 to TRBJ2-1; unclear D gene. The germline gives CDR1 SGHTA, CDR2 FQGNSA. The CDR3 contains 16 residues. Trimming took 0 bases from V and 4 from J, leaving 13 bases between them. The CDR3 reads CASSLAKRTLYNEQFF. CDR3 nucleotides: TGTGCCAGCAGCTTAGCTAAGCGAACCTTATACAATGAGCAGTTCTTC.

This chain links TRBV7-8 with TRBJ1-2, with a weak D call TRBD1 (5 bases). Germline V gene lookup returns CDR1 SGHVS and CDR2 FQNEAQ. The CDR3 has 15 amino acids. With 2 bases removed from V and 7 bases from J, the gap between germline ends came to 17 bases. The CDR3, as DNA: TGTGCCAGCAGCTTAAAGTTTGCGGGGGTAGGTGGCTACACCTTC. It is translated as CASSLKFAGVGGYTF.

The chain employs TRBV27 and TRBJ1-6, with a weak D call TRBD1 (5 bases). The V and J ends lost 7 bases and 8 bases respectively, with 24 bases between them. The germline V gene encodes CDR1 MNHEY and CDR2 SMNVEV (reference sequence). The CDR3 loop spans 17 amino acids. This CDR3 is CASISRGGEVIHSPLHF. CDR3 nucleotide sequence: TGTGCCAGCATAAGTCGGGGGGGGGAGGTTATCCATTCACCCCTCCACTTT.

This chain joins TRBV5-1 and TRBJ1-6; TRBD1 agrees at 7 bases. Germline V gives CDR1 SGHRS, CDR2 YFSETQ. CDR3 length: 22 residues. The V and J ends lost 4 bases and 10 bases, in that order; junction bases with no gene match: 32. The CDR3 DNA follows: TGCGCCAGCAGCCCGGGCGGCCGACTGGGGACAGAGCCTGAACTCTCATACTCACCCCTCCACTTT. This gives the protein CASSPGGRLGTEPELSYSPLHF.

The chain employs TRBV2 and TRBJ2-5, with 10 bases identical to TRBD2. The germline CDR1 and CDR2 sequences are SNHLY and FYNNEI. Trimming at V came to 8 bases and at J to 4 bases, leaving 10 bases not matched to a gene. CDR3 size: 15 residues. CDR3 nucleotides: TGTGCCAGCGCCGATCTAGCGGGGGAGCGAGAGACCCAGTACTTC. It yields the protein CASADLAGERETQYF.

CDR3 sequence reads: CSAVRGGTEAFF. For the CDR3, the DNA is TGCAGCGCCGTGAGGGGGGGTACTGAAGCTTTCTTT. This sequence joins TRBV29-1 and TRBJ1-1; maybe TRBD1 (6 bases). This CDR3 is 12 amino acids long. Trimming pared 7 bases from V and 5 bases from J, leaving 14 bases between. Germline assignment: CDR1 SQVTM and CDR2 ANQGSEA.

With regard to this clone: The junction shows a germline mismatch at one end, possibly a read error. This chain links TRBV29-1 with TRBJ1-1; D ambiguous. The CDR3 totals 13 residues. Germline loops: CDR1 SQVTM, CDR2 ANQGSEA. CDR3 sequence: CSVRRGMNTETFF. The CDR3 nucleotides are TGCAGCGTTAGACGGGGAATGAACACTGAAACTTTCTTT.

As concerns this clone: At one end, the junction sequence differs from germline, possibly due to a read error. The V and J genes are TRBV6-5 and TRBJ1-4; D not resolved. The germline gives CDR1 MNHEY, CDR2 SVGAGI. The CDR3 has 15 residues. Written as DNA, the CDR3 is TGTGTCAGCAGTTACCGGGTCCAGAGGGAGGAAAAACTGTTTTTT. Amino acids: CVSSYRVQREEKLFF.

V is TRBV5-4 and J is TRBJ1-1; no firm D call. Germline V CDR1 and CDR2: SGHNT, YYREEE (reference sequence). V lost 4 bases and J 1 base, leaving 11 bases between the germline ends. This CDR3 has 14 amino acids. This CDR3 is CASSHNPTNTEAFF. CDR3 bases: TGTGCCAGCAGCCACAACCCAACGAACACTGAAGCTTTCTTT.

The chain has TRBV24-1 and TRBJ2-2, with 8 positions matching TRBD2. This CDR3 is built from 13 residues. J was trimmed by 5 bases and V by 6 bases; bases with no gene match: 1. Germline V gives CDR1 KGHDR, CDR2 SFDVKD. In DNA, the CDR3 is TGTGCCACCAGTCGGGGGGGTACCGGGGAGCTGTTTTTT. Its translation is CATSRGGTGELFF.

This clone has a single count. The chain combines TRBV7-8 with TRBJ1-5, with D possibly TRBD1 on 6 matching bases. The CDR3 covers 13 residues. Germline V gene lookup returns CDR1 SGHVS and CDR2 FQNEAQ. The V and J ends lost 4 bases and 5 bases respectively, with 9 bases between them. CDR3 nucleotide sequence: TGTGCCAGCAGCTACAGGGTATATCAGCCCCAGCATTTT. Translation: CASSYRVYQPQHF. The whole variable domain, filled in from reference TRBV7-8 and TRBJ1-5, reads GAGVSQSPRYKVAKRGQDVALRCDPISGHVSLFWYQQALGQGPEFLTYFQNEAQLDKSGLPSDRFFAERPEGSVSTLKIQRTQQEDSAVYLCASSYRVYQPQHFGDGTRLSIL.

Comment on this clone: Other DNA variants within this sample encode the same CDR3. The chain couples TRBV19 to TRBJ1-1, with 8 bases matching TRBD1. Per the germline V gene, CDR1 is LNHDA and CDR2 is SQIVND (reference sequence). CDR3 size: 13 residues. The V and J ends lost 6 bases and 4 bases, in that order; junction bases with no gene match: 4. In DNA, the CDR3 is TGTGCCAGTAGCCTACAGGGGGGCACTGAAGCTTTCTTT. Protein: CASSLQGGTEAFF. Looking up the rest from reference TRBV19 and TRBJ1-1 gives the full variable domain: DGGITQSPKYLFRKEGQNVTLSCEQNLNHDAMYWYRQDPGQGLRLIYYSQIVNDFQKGDIAEGYSVSREKKESFPLTVTSAQKNPTAFYLCASSLQGGTEAFFGQGTRLTVV.

J is TRBJ2-5 and V is TRBV2; no clear D gene. V was clipped by 9 bases and J by 5 bases, with 19 bases between them. The V gene's germline CDR1 is SNHLY and CDR2 FYNNEI. There are 14 residues in the CDR3. The CDR3 sequence: CASVYGSRVETQYF. As DNA, the CDR3 is TGTGCCAGTGTATACGGGTCTCGGGTGGAGACCCAGTACTTC.

This chain links TRBV4-2 with TRBJ2-3, with D perhaps TRBD2 (6 bases). Trimming took off 0 bases at V and 11 bases at J, with 18 bases between the two ends. The CDR3 loop spans 15 amino acids. The germline V gene has CDR1 LGHNA and CDR2 YNFKEQ. The CDR3 is CASSQDSFAMEGQYF. For the CDR3, the DNA is TGTGCCAGCAGCCAAGATTCCTTCGCTATGGAGGGGCAGTATTTT.